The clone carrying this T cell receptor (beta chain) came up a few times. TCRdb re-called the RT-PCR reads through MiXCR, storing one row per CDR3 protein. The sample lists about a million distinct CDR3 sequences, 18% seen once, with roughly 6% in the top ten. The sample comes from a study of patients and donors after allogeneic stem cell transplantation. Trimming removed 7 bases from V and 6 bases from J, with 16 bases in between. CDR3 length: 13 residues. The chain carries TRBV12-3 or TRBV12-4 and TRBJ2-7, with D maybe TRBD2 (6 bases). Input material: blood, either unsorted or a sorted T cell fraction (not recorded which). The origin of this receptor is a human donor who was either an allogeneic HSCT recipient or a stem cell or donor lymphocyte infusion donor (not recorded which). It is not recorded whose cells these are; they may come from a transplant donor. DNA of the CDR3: TGTGCCAGCACCTTGGGGGGAGCGGTCGAGCAGTACTTC. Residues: CASTLGGAVEQYF.